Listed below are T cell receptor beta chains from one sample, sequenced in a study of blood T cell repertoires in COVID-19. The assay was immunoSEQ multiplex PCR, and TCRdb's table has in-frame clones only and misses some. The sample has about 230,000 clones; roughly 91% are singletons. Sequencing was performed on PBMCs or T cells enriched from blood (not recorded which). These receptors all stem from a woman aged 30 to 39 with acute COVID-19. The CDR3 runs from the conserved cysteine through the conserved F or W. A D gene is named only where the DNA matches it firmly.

CASSLADSNSPLHF	TGCGCCAGCAGCCTCGCGGACAGCAATTCACCCCTCCACTTT	TRBV23-1	TRBJ1-6	NA
CASSFGGYTEAFF	TGTGCCAGCAGTTTTGGGGGCTACACTGAAGCTTTCTTT	TRBV12-3/TRBV12-4	TRBJ1-1	NA
CASSRLTDTQYF	TGTGCCAGCAGCCGACTCACAGATACGCAGTATTTT	TRBV3-1/TRBV3-2	TRBJ2-3	NA
CASSLFGVPNEKLFF	TGTGCCAGCAGTTTATTCGGGGTGCCTAATGAAAAACTGTTTTTT	TRBV27	TRBJ1-4	NA
CATSRDLARGVRLANYGYTF	TGTGCCACCAGCAGAGATTTGGCCCGGGGCGTTAGACTAGCTAACTATGGCTACACCTTC	TRBV15	TRBJ1-2	NA
CASSIGAANTEAFF	TGTGCCAGTAGTATAGGGGCCGCGAACACTGAAGCTTTCTTT	TRBV19	TRBJ1-1	NA
CASSPQDRGNSPLHF	TGTGCCAGCAGCCCCCAGGACAGGGGTAATTCACCCCTCCACTTT	TRBV7-9	TRBJ1-6	TRBD1
CASSQAGQGADEQYF	TGTGCCAGCAGCCAAGCCGGACAGGGGGCGGACGAGCAGTACTTC	TRBV4-2	TRBJ2-7	TRBD1
CASSQAGGSTNRIDGYTF	TGCGCCAGCAGCCAAGCCGGAGGGTCTACTAACCGAATTGATGGCTACACCTTC	TRBV4-1	TRBJ1-2	NA
CASWWETGYEQYF	TGTGCCAGCTGGTGGGAAACAGGCTACGAGCAGTACTTC	TRBV9	TRBJ2-7	NA
CASSLGPGRMEKLFF	TGTGCCAGCAGCTTAGGCCCAGGTCGGATGGAAAAACTGTTTTTT	TRBV13	TRBJ1-4	NA
CASSSPGTGSYEQYF	TGTGCCAGCAGTTCCCCCGGGACAGGCTCCTACGAGCAGTACTTC	TRBV27	TRBJ2-7	TRBD1
CAWSVRGVYGYTF	TGTGCCTGGAGTGTGCGGGGCGTCTATGGCTACACCTTC	TRBV30	TRBJ1-2	NA
CASSPQGATYNEQFF	TGTGCCAGCAGTCCTCAGGGGGCAACCTACAATGAGCAGTTCTTC	TRBV2	TRBJ2-1	TRBD1
CASSWDSYEQYF	TGTGCCAGCAGTTGGGACAGCTACGAGCAGTACTTC	TRBV6-5	TRBJ2-7	TRBD1